This T cell receptor beta chain came from a study of cytomegalovirus exposure and HLA in healthy donors. Study-wide results and caveats: Later, an analysis found that TCR clusters from the first cohort tended to co-occur in the 90 to 150 validation repertoires. In vitro checks showed that a few CMV-associated chains really do target CMV antigens. Among TCR sequences, most were rare, though some public TCRs appeared in many donors.

Clones were sequenced by immunoSEQ multiplex PCR, and TCRdb holds only the in-frame ones, with some missing. The sample includes about 130,000 clones, around nine tenths seen only once; the top ten take about 1.5%. Note on this clone: As yet, its antigen is unknown.

CDR1 is SGHTA, CDR2 FQGNSA, per germline. This CDR3 has 19 amino acids. V trimming: 4 bases; J trimming: 4 bases; junction bases outside the gene matches: 12. This TCR was sampled from a man aged 25-45 years in good health and CMV-seronegative. The chain employs TRBV7-2 and TRBJ2-1; 14 bases map to TRBD2. Material for sequencing was PBMCs. The CDR3 loop reads CASSSKTGTSGRRYNEQFF. CDR3 DNA sequence: TGTGCCAGCAGCTCGAAAACCGGGACTAGCGGGAGAAGGTACAATGAGCAGTTCTTC.